Listed below are T cell receptor beta chains from one sample, sequenced in a study of blood T cells in healthy people across ages. TCRdb reanalysed the 5' RACE reads using MiXCR and keeps one entry per CDR3 protein. This table holds about 570,000 distinct CDR3 sequences, 25% to 30% found once. Sequenced input: blood. Source of these receptors: a woman in her seventies in good health. CDR3s include the opening cysteine and the closing phenylalanine or tryptophan. Each record gives: D gene, J gene, clone size, V gene, CDR3 protein, CDR3 DNA. D genes are given only for firm matches. Clone size is stated in some rows and not others, as once, few, many or a class when expanded.

D: TRBD1
J: TRBJ2-5
size: few
V: TRBV28
CDR3: CASSLPDRGQETQYF
DNA: TGTGCCAGCAGTTTGCCCGACAGGGGCCAAGAGACCCAGTACTTC

D: TRBD2
J: TRBJ2-1
size: .
V: TRBV7-2
CDR3: CVSSPTIAGGLNEQFF
DNA: TGTGTCAGCAGCCCCACCATAGCGGGGGGCTTGAATGAGCAGTTCTTC

D: .
J: TRBJ2-1
size: .
V: TRBV5-1
CDR3: CASSFLPDYEQFF
DNA: TGCGCCAGCAGCTTTCTCCCTGACTATGAGCAGTTCTTC

D: .
J: TRBJ2-1
size: few
V: TRBV5-6
CDR3: CASIPGSSYNEQFF
DNA: TGTGCCAGCATCCCGGGGAGCTCCTACAATGAGCAGTTCTTC

D: TRBD1
J: TRBJ1-2
size: .
V: TRBV28
CDR3: CASRTTGGANYGYTF
DNA: TGTGCCAGCAGAACTACAGGGGGCGCTAACTATGGCTACACCTTC

D: .
J: TRBJ2-7
size: .
V: TRBV20-1
CDR3: CSAAQGFPYEQYF
DNA: TGCAGTGCAGCACAGGGATTCCCCTACGAGCAGTACTTC

D: TRBD1
J: TRBJ1-1
size: .
V: TRBV7-9
CDR3: CASSWDRGDTEAFF
DNA: TGTGCCAGCAGCTGGGACAGGGGAGACACTGAAGCTTTCTTT

D: TRBD2
J: TRBJ2-7
size: .
V: TRBV7-2
CDR3: CASSLILAGGYKQYF
DNA: TGTGCCAGCAGCTTAATCCTAGCGGGGGGCTACAAGCAGTACTTC

D: .
J: TRBJ2-5
size: .
V: TRBV5-1
CDR3: CASSLVGMGETQYF
DNA: TGCGCCAGCAGCTTGGTGGGTATGGGGGAGACCCAGTACTTC

D: TRBD1
J: TRBJ2-4
size: few
V: TRBV29-1
CDR3: CSAGQAKNIQYF
DNA: TGCAGCGCGGGACAGGCCAAAAACATTCAGTACTTC

D: .
J: TRBJ1-1
size: .
V: TRBV3-1
CDR3: CASGYGGANTEAFF
DNA: TGTGCCAGCGGGTATGGGGGTGCGAACACTGAAGCTTTCTTT

D: .
J: TRBJ1-2
size: few
V: TRBV15
CDR3: CATSTVGGPVYGYTF
DNA: TGTGCCACCAGCACTGTTGGGGGGCCAGTCTATGGCTACACCTTC

D: TRBD2
J: TRBJ2-5
size: .
V: TRBV20-1
CDR3: CSARDARGSQETQYF
DNA: TGCAGTGCTAGAGATGCCCGCGGGAGCCAAGAGACCCAGTACTTC

D: .
J: TRBJ1-2
size: few
V: TRBV7-2
CDR3: CASSLEGGGIYGYTF
DNA: TGTGCCAGCAGCTTAGAGGGGGGAGGCATTTATGGCTACACCTTC

D: TRBD2
J: TRBJ2-2
size: .
V: TRBV2
CDR3: CASSELGLAGAGELFF
DNA: TGTGCCAGCAGTGAATTGGGGCTAGCGGGGGCCGGGGAGCTGTTTTTT

D: TRBD1
J: TRBJ1-1
size: few
V: TRBV7-9
CDR3: CASSLGTGGFVNTEAFF
DNA: TGTGCCAGCAGCTTAGGGACAGGGGGCTTCGTTAACACTGAAGCTTTCTTT

D: .
J: TRBJ1-1
size: .
V: TRBV2
CDR3: CASMKVAEAFF
DNA: TGTGCCAGCATGAAGGTCGCTGAAGCTTTCTTT

D: .
J: TRBJ1-3
size: .
V: TRBV6-1
CDR3: CASRKTTLGLSGNTIYF
DNA: TGTGCCAGTCGGAAGACAACTCTCGGACTCTCTGGAAACACCATATATTTT

D: .
J: TRBJ2-2
size: .
V: TRBV10-3
CDR3: CAIRALGSTNTGELFF
DNA: TGTGCCATCAGAGCGCTTGGTAGCACGAACACCGGGGAGCTGTTTTTT

D: TRBD2
J: TRBJ2-4
size: .
V: TRBV10-2
CDR3: CASSDGRGGNIQYF
DNA: TGCGCCAGCAGTGATGGGCGGGGGGGAAACATTCAGTACTTC

D: TRBD1
J: TRBJ2-5
size: few
V: TRBV20-1
CDR3: CSASGTERETQYF
DNA: TGCAGTGCTTCCGGGACAGAGAGAGAGACCCAGTACTTC

D: TRBD2
J: TRBJ2-1
size: .
V: TRBV20-1
CDR3: CSASSSGSSYNEQFF
DNA: TGCAGTGCTAGCTCTAGCGGGAGCTCCTACAATGAGCAGTTCTTC